The next 12 T cell receptor beta chains were all read from a single sample in a study of post-analysis software for immune sequencing data. The authors incorporated unique molecular identifiers into the TCR beta cDNA libraries. Using its own MiXCR run on the PCR reads, TCRdb lists one record per CDR3 protein. The sample contains approximately 440,000 distinct CDR3 sequences, 40% to 55% of which appear only once. Study-wide results and caveats: The study found TRBV5-6, TRBV5-1 and TRBV20-1 among several TRBV segments more frequent in patients than controls.

The antigens these receptors bind are not known. Sequencing was carried out using blood. The receptors stem from a girl under 18 with multiple sclerosis.

In its sample, this clonotype was seen many times. J is TRBJ1-1 and V is TRBV7-3, with D hard to call. The CDR3 sequence is 16 residues long. V was trimmed by 4 bases and J by 4 bases, leaving 19 bases between them. The germline gives CDR1 SGHTA, CDR2 FQGTGA. CDR3 sequence reads: CASSSRPTAGITEAFF. In DNA, the CDR3 is TGTGCCAGCAGCTCAAGACCGACGGCGGGGATCACTGAAGCTTTCTTT.

This clonotype was seen only a few times. The V gene is TRBV20-1, the J gene TRBJ1-5; TRBD1 is a possible D gene (5 bases). Trimming left V 0 bases short and J 3 bases short, with 9 bases between. Germline lookup yields CDR1 DFQATT and CDR2 SNEGSKA (reference sequence). The CDR3 runs 14 residues. The CDR3 DNA follows: TGCAGTGCTAGAGACGCAGGGTTCAATCAGCCCCAGCATTTT. Protein product: CSARDAGFNQPQHF.

The CDR3 coding sequence is TGTGCCAGCAGTTTCGCCGGGCTAGCGGGAGTCAATGAGCAGTTCTTC. Translation: CASSFAGLAGVNEQFF. The rearrangement joins TRBV12-3 or TRBV12-4 to TRBJ2-1; 10 nucleotides align to TRBD2. V was clipped by 3 bases and J by 6 bases; unmatched bases: 8. CDR3 length: 16 residues.

In this sample, this clonotype turned up a few times. V usage is TRBV7-3 and J usage is TRBJ1-6; D is ambiguous. The germline gives CDR1 SGHTA, CDR2 FQGTGA. This CDR3 has 14 amino acids. The germline V and J ends were trimmed by 5 bases and 5 bases, with 10 bases remaining between them. The CDR3 reads CASSQGSNNSPLHF. The DNA for the CDR3 is TGTGCCAGCAGCCAAGGGTCTAATAATTCACCCCTCCACTTT. The variable domain in full, completed from reference TRBV7-3 and TRBJ1-6, reads GAGVSQTPSNKVTEKGKYVELRCDPISGHTALYWYRQSLGQGPEFLIYFQGTGAADDSGLPNDRFFAVRPEGSVSTLKIQRTERGDSAVYLCASSQGSNNSPLHFGNGTRLTVT.

The chain has TRBV29-1 and TRBJ2-5; 8 bases agree with TRBD2. The CDR3 has 17 amino acids. CDR1 SQVTM and CDR2 ANQGSEA come from the germline V gene. The V gene end was trimmed by 3 bases and the J gene end by 4 bases; junction bases not matched to a gene: 16. The CDR3 protein is CSVESYREGRVRETQYF. CDR3 DNA: TGCAGCGTTGAGTCGTATCGGGAGGGCCGGGTACGAGAGACCCAGTACTTC.

This rearrangement joins TRBV5-1 to TRBJ1-4; D is uncertain. With 6 bases removed from V and 8 bases from J, the gap between germline ends came to 20 bases. The CDR3 spans 15 residues. Germline loops: CDR1 SGHRS, CDR2 YFSETQ. CDR3 sequence: CASIPYGSKQEKLFF. CDR3 nucleotides: TGCGCCAGCATCCCATACGGATCGAAGCAGGAAAAACTGTTTTTT.

This clonotype came up many times. The CDR3 DNA sequence: TGTGCCAGCAGCCTCGGGACAGGTTTTTACGAGCAGTACTTC. This sequence encodes CASSLGTGFYEQYF. The gene calls are TRBV12-3 or TRBV12-4 and TRBJ2-7, with TRBD1 matching over 8 bases. The CDR3 sequence is 14 residues long. Losses at the gene ends were 6 bases for V and 4 bases for J; bases not matched to a gene: 8.

The V call is TRBV14, the J call TRBJ2-1; D may correspond to TRBD1 or TRBD2 (5 bases each). This CDR3 has 19 residues. CDR1 SGHDN and CDR2 FVKESK come from the germline V gene. Deletions cut 5 bases from V and 2 bases from J, with 25 bases between. The CDR3 here is CASSYTRDAGASAYNEQFF. The DNA for the CDR3 is TGTGCCAGCAGCTATACCCGGGATGCCGGGGCCTCGGCCTACAATGAGCAGTTCTTC.

The chain is built from TRBV7-2 and TRBJ2-2; 12 bases line up with TRBD2. J lost 2 bases, V lost 5 bases, and 6 bases had no gene match. The CDR3 runs to 17 residues. The V gene's germline CDR1 is SGHTA and CDR2 FQGNSA. CDR3 DNA sequence: TGTGCCAGCAGCCAGGCCGGACTAGCGGGAAACACCGGGGAGCTGTTTTTT. This translates into CASSQAGLAGNTGELFF.

The chain uses TRBV13 and TRBJ2-1, with 8 bases aligning to TRBD1. From germline, CDR1 is PRHDT and CDR2 FYEKMQ (reference sequence). V gave up 5 bases and J gave up 6 bases; unmatched junction bases: 15. There are 17 residues in the CDR3. In nucleotides, the CDR3 is TGTGCCAGCAGCCCCCTGGACAGGGCGCGTACGGTCAATGAGCAGTTCTTC. Its protein product is CASSPLDRARTVNEQFF.

This clonotype was seen a few times. The J gene is TRBJ2-1, the V gene TRBV5-1; a possible D gene is TRBD2 (6 bases). The CDR3 length is 16 residues. CDR1 is SGHRS and CDR2 is YFSETQ in the germline V gene. V dropped 4 bases and J dropped 5 bases, with 19 bases sitting between them. In nucleotides, the CDR3 is TGCGCCAGCAGCCCGCGAAGTGCGGGGCAACACAATGAGCAGTTCTTC. Its translation is CASSPRSAGQHNEQFF.

The chain is built from TRBV15 and TRBJ2-7; 8 bases agree with TRBD2. Germline CDR1 reads LNHNV; CDR2 reads YYDKDF (reference sequence). This CDR3 has 14 amino acids. Trimming cost V 4 bases and J 5 bases; bases outside gene matches: 7. As DNA, the CDR3 is TGTGCCACCAGCATGACGAGCGGGAGAAACGAGCAGTACTTC. Amino acid sequence: CATSMTSGRNEQYF.